This TCR beta chain originates from a study of blood T cell repertoires in COVID-19. The overall study: The United States, Italy and Spain were the sources of the acute and convalescent COVID-19 samples.

The table lists this clone with a few counts. Authors' data handling: Reference gene primers were amplified, and this amplification served to estimate nucleated cell counts. This table comes from immunoSEQ multiplex PCR, and its TCRdb copy is limited to in-frame clones, with some not included. The DNA was the basis for D and trimming; V, J and clone size are from that table. The sample lists about 58,000 clones; about 89% were seen once. From germline, CDR1 is LGHDT and CDR2 YNNKEL (reference sequence). The CDR3 extends over 15 amino acids. The V and J ends lost 6 bases and 0 bases respectively, with 13 bases between them.

Sequences were obtained from peripheral blood. This clonotype originated in a woman aged 60-75 years with active COVID-19. This rearrangement joins TRBV3-1 (or the pseudogene TRBV3-2) to TRBJ2-3, with a weak D call TRBD2 (6 bases). The CDR3 loop reads CASRPRGGSTDTQYF. The CDR3 nucleotides are TGTGCCAGCAGGCCAAGGGGAGGAAGCACAGATACGCAGTATTTT.